This is a list of T cell receptor beta chains from one sample in a study of T-cell memory formation after mild COVID-19. TCRdb reprocessed the 5' RACE reads via MiXCR and lists one record per CDR3 protein. Of 110,000 to 150,000 distinct CDR3 sequences in the sample, approximately 26% were seen once. Specimen: PBMCs or a T cell subset sorted from them (not recorded which). The source is an adult woman who had mild COVID-19 (a few samples of this study predate the infection). Cell type and time point are not known. Each CDR3 is given with its conserved first and last residue. The order of the fields is J gene, clone size, V gene, D gene, CDR3 DNA, CDR3 protein. The D gene is left open where the match is weak. Size tells how often a clone was seen (once, few, many) or the class of an expanded clone, and some rows leave it out.

>TRBJ1-1|few|TRBV12-3/TRBV12-4|NA
TGTGCCAGCAGTTTTAGGGGAAACACTGAAGCTTTCTTT
CASSFRGNTEAFF
>TRBJ1-1|NA|TRBV27|NA
TGTGCCAGCAGTTCCCGCCAGGGCTGGTCGGACACTGAAGCTTTCTTT
CASSSRQGWSDTEAFF
>TRBJ2-3|once|TRBV10-3|TRBD2
TGTGCCATTGGGCCAGCGGGGGGGCCGGACACAGATACGCAGTATTTT
CAIGPAGGPDTDTQYF
>TRBJ2-3|NA|TRBV14|NA
TGTGCCAGCAGCCAAGGGGTACAAGATACGCAGTATTTT
CASSQGVQDTQYF
>TRBJ2-7|NA|TRBV27|NA
TGTGCCAGCCGGGAGGCAGGGGGCTACGAGCAGTACTTC
CASREAGGYEQYF
>TRBJ1-2|NA|TRBV7-2|TRBD1
TGTGCCAGCAGCCCTGACGGGACAGTCTATGGCTACACCTTC
CASSPDGTVYGYTF
>TRBJ1-1|NA|TRBV5-6|NA
TGTGCCAGCAGTCAGCATGGGGAAGGCACTGAAGCTTTCTTT
CASSQHGEGTEAFF
>TRBJ2-3|few|TRBV7-6|TRBD1
TGTGCCAGCAGCTCTTTTTCGGGGACAGCCACAGATACGCAGTATTTT
CASSSFSGTATDTQYF
>TRBJ1-2|NA|TRBV3-1|NA
TGTGCCAGCAGCCAAGATGGGACGAACTATGGCTACACCTTC
CASSQDGTNYGYTF
>TRBJ2-5|NA|TRBV24-1|TRBD1
TGTGCCACCAGAGGACAGGACCAAGAGACCCAGTACTTC
CATRGQDQETQYF
>TRBJ1-2|few|TRBV4-3|TRBD1
TGCGCCAGCAGCCAAGAGGGGACAGATTTTAACTATGGCTACACCTTC
CASSQEGTDFNYGYTF
>TRBJ1-3|NA|TRBV6-2/TRBV6-3|NA
TGTGCCAGCAGTGAAACAGGGACAGGAAACACCATATATTTT
CASSETGTGNTIYF
>TRBJ2-7|NA|TRBV27|TRBD2
TGTGCCAGCAGCCGACCCCCCCCTCCGGCTAGCGGGAGGAGAGGTTACGAGCAGTACTTC
CASSRPPPPASGRRGYEQYF
>TRBJ1-2|NA|TRBV15|NA
TGTGCCACCAGCCCTTGGGGGTCAGGGGAGGATGGCTACACCTTC
CATSPWGSGEDGYTF
>TRBJ1-2|NA|TRBV27|TRBD1
TGTGCCAGCAGTACCCGGGACAGTGGCTACACCTTC
CASSTRDSGYTF
>TRBJ2-7|NA|TRBV5-6|NA
TGTGCCAGCACCCGACAGCAGATCTCTTTGGGCGAGCAGTACTTC
CASTRQQISLGEQYF
>TRBJ2-3|few|TRBV5-1|NA
TGCGCCAGCAGCTTGAGGGAAGGGGCGGGCACAGATACGCAGTATTTT
CASSLREGAGTDTQYF
>TRBJ2-7|few|TRBV29-1|NA
TGCAGCTCCACCGGGACGGGGAGTTACGAGCAGTACTTC
CSSTGTGSYEQYF
>TRBJ2-3|few|TRBV24-1|NA
TGTGCCACCAGTGAAAGGCCCTACACAGATACGCAGTATTTT
CATSERPYTDTQYF
>TRBJ2-3|NA|TRBV20-1|TRBD2
TGCAGTGCTAGAGGACTACTAGCGGGGGCCTCAGATACGCAGTATTTT
CSARGLLAGASDTQYF
>TRBJ2-5|NA|TRBV11-3|TRBD2
TGTGCCAGCAGCGTGACTAGCGGGGAGAGGGAGACCCAGTACTTC
CASSVTSGERETQYF
>TRBJ1-1|NA|TRBV19|NA
TGTGCCAGTAGTCTGAGTCCCCACCAAAACACTGAAGCTTTCTTT
CASSLSPHQNTEAFF
>TRBJ2-2|few|TRBV12-3/TRBV12-4|NA
TGTGCCAGCAGTAGGGGGAGGGCCGACGGGGAGCTGTTTTTT
CASSRGRADGELFF
>TRBJ2-1|NA|TRBV20-1|NA
TGCAGTGGCCGTGTCGGGAACTACAATGAGCAGTTCTTC
CSGRVGNYNEQFF
>TRBJ1-2|NA|TRBV27|TRBD1
TGTGCCAGCAGTTTATTAACAGGGGATGGCTACACCTTC
CASSLLTGDGYTF
>TRBJ2-3|NA|TRBV20-1|NA
TGCAGTGCTAGAGTGGAGGGGGCGGTTTACGCAGATACGCAGTATTTT
CSARVEGAVYADTQYF
>TRBJ1-6|few|TRBV2|TRBD1
TGTGCCAGCAGTACCCCCGGGACAGGGCTCTATTCACCCCTCCACTTT
CASSTPGTGLYSPLHF
>TRBJ2-1|NA|TRBV4-3|NA
TGCGCCAGCAGCCATTTGACCTTGCCGTACAATGAGCAGTTCTTC
CASSHLTLPYNEQFF
>TRBJ2-7|once|TRBV6-5|TRBD1
TGTGCCAGCAGTTCCGCGACCGGGACAGGTCCTCTGGGAGACTACTTC
CASSSATGTGPLGDYF
>TRBJ2-7|few|TRBV15|NA
TGTGCCACCAGCAGAGGGCTCCGATTAGGGACACAAGTAAACTACGAGCAGTACTTC
CATSRGLRLGTQVNYEQYF
>TRBJ2-7|few|TRBV6-5|NA
TGTGCCAGCAGCCCAATCGGTAACCCCCAAAGCGAGCAGTACTTC
CASSPIGNPQSEQYF
>TRBJ2-3|many|TRBV7-9|NA
TGTGCCAGCAGCTCTCTCCGGGAGCGACGGGGAGATACGCAGTATTTT
CASSSLRERRGDTQYF
>TRBJ2-7|many|TRBV20-1|TRBD2
TGCAGTGCTAGAGATCCGGCTAGCGGGACCTCCTACGAGCAGTACTTC
CSARDPASGTSYEQYF
>TRBJ2-1|NA|TRBV9|NA
TGTGCCAGCAGCGTGGGCGGCGGTGGGACGAATGAGCAGTTCTTC
CASSVGGGGTNEQFF
>TRBJ2-5|NA|TRBV28|NA
TGTGCCAGCAGTTGGGGTAGTACCATAGGGACCCAGTACTTC
CASSWGSTIGTQYF
>TRBJ2-5|few|TRBV7-6|TRBD1
TGTGCCAGCAGCAGAGGGACAGGGGGCGCGGGGGAGACCCAGTACTTC
CASSRGTGGAGETQYF
>TRBJ2-1|NA|TRBV6-5|TRBD2
TGTGCCAGCAGTTATTCGGCTAGCGGCTACAATGAGCAGTTCTTC
CASSYSASGYNEQFF
>TRBJ2-1|NA|TRBV20-1|NA
TGCAGTGCTAGGAGCGGACAGAGCTCCTACAATGAGCAGTTCTTC
CSARSGQSSYNEQFF
>TRBJ2-7|NA|TRBV5-4|TRBD1
TGTGCCAGCAGTACAGGGGGCCGCGAGCAGTACTTC
CASSTGGREQYF
>TRBJ2-7|few|TRBV20-1|TRBD2
TGCAGTGCTAGGGGATCGGGAGGGTTCTCCTACGAGCAGTACTTC
CSARGSGGFSYEQYF
>TRBJ2-1|NA|TRBV4-1|TRBD2
TGCGCCAGCAGCGGTCATGCGGGAGCGATCCCCCACAATGAGCAGTTCTTC
CASSGHAGAIPHNEQFF
>TRBJ2-7|few|TRBV5-5|TRBD2
TGTGCCAGCAGCCCACGACTAGCGGGAACCATTTACTACGAGCAGTACTTC
CASSPRLAGTIYYEQYF
>TRBJ1-1|NA|TRBV30|NA
TGTGCCTGGAGTGTAGGGGGAGCTGAAGCTTTCTTT
CAWSVGGAEAFF
>TRBJ2-5|NA|TRBV20-1|TRBD2
TGCAGTGCTAGAGATCTCGTGGGTCTAGCGGGAGGGCCGGCAGAGACCCAGTACTTC
CSARDLVGLAGGPAETQYF
>TRBJ2-5|few|TRBV2|NA
TGTGCCAGCAGTGAAGGTGCGGTCGTCCAAGAGACCCAGTACTTC
CASSEGAVVQETQYF
>TRBJ2-5|NA|TRBV29-1|TRBD2
TGCAGCGTTGAACCTAGCGGGAGGTTAGAGACCCAGTACTTC
CSVEPSGRLETQYF
>TRBJ1-2|NA|TRBV14|TRBD1
TGTGCCAGCAGCCAAGATCAACAGGGGTCTGGCTACACCTTC
CASSQDQQGSGYTF
>TRBJ1-1|once|TRBV4-1|TRBD1
TGCGCCAGCAGCCCCTGGACAGGGAAGAATCCTGAAGCTTTCTTT
CASSPWTGKNPEAFF